This T cell receptor beta chain is from a study of shared clonotypes between healthy human individuals (dated by TCRdb to the early 2020s). With respect to the entire study: The cohort comprised two women and a few men aged 18 to 49 years. Per donor, three plates each were used for CD4 naive and CD4 memory, two for CD8 naive, and one for CD8 memory. Between about 0.85 and 10 billion PBMCs per donor were obtained by leukapheresis. To estimate repertoire size and how much clonotypes are shared between individuals, the study performed deep sequencing of blood TCR repertoires from a few healthy adults. To increase sequencing depth and limit assay-specific biases, TCR repertoire library preparation and sequencing were carried out by different laboratories using diverse techniques. The paper's findings and limits, for the study overall: Incomplete sequencing was indicated by rarefaction of sorted-subset datasets, despite the large sequencing depth. Compared with non-shared clonotypes, the clonotypes found in all four sorted-subset donors had higher generation probabilities. Based on pairwise subsampling, the degree of clonotype sharing among donors was expected to be affected by sequencing depth. When four donors were compared, the shared fraction of clonotypes was around 5% for naive CD4, roughly 3.4% for naive CD8, about 2.5% for memory CD4, and roughly 0.43% for memory CD8. The small number of donors limited the genetic and exposure-history diversity represented. Only blood was sampled, and tissue TCR repertoires likely differ from those in blood. Naive subsets generally had larger estimated clonotype richness than memory subsets did.

Using the deep immunoSEQ assay, multiplex PCR amplified TCR CDR3 regions from genomic DNA. Extracted genomic DNA from each cell subset was distributed evenly across all wells of several immunoSEQ 96-well plates, and each plate was treated as a replicate. For sorted subsets, roughly 200 ng of genomic DNA, equivalent to around 30,000 T cell genomes, went into each replicate PCR. Purified libraries were measured with a Qubit 3.0 fluorometer, size-checked on a Bioanalyzer 2100, and measured again with the KAPA Library Quantification kit. Every immunoSEQ 96-well plate was sequenced on a dedicated single-read 150-cycle Illumina NextSeq 550 flow cell. The original methods were these. Because the immunoSEQ output held only junctional sequences and lacked quality scores, the filtering could not match the filtering applied to full-length reads. Sequences were annotated with PyIR, a Python wrapper for IgBLAST v1.9, using IMGT germline references to assign V/J genes and CDR3. Reads were filtered out if the reads had weak V/J assignments (E-value above 1e-6), no CDR3, stop codons, out-of-frame junctions, or ambiguous translated residues. V3J clonotypes were defined as sequences sharing an identical inferred V gene, J gene, and CDR3 amino acid sequence. To compute the percentage overlap between repertoires, the number of shared unique clonotypes was divided by the size of the smaller repertoire. Richness of each repertoire was evaluated using RTK rarefaction, the Chao1 estimator, and Recon v2.1 estimates of unobserved clonotypes. Generation probabilities for all TCRbeta clonotypes obtained by the gDNA method from four donors were computed using OLGA. Here the immuneACCESS table is served through TCRdb, limited to in-frame sequences with V and J called. Missing clones are a known gap in these copies; in checked studies unresolved V genes cover under half, and the rest lacks a known reason. Clone size and V and J calls were adopted from that table, with D and trimming inferred from the DNA. For this sample there are approximately 1.4 million clones; roughly 98% appear just once. The ten largest clones take up 0.4% to 0.45% of the sample.

The CDR3 starts with the cysteine, ends with the phenylalanine, and has 13 residues. Kept here is only the CDR3 DNA, which spans 39 bases and is read in frame from base 1. V is reduced by 4 bases and J by 2 bases, leaving a spacing of 6 bases between them. As encoded in the germline V gene, CDR1 is MNHNS while CDR2 is SASEGT. Concerning this clone: The antigen this receptor binds is unknown. Base quality data are lacking; no much larger clone is found one base away. Other DNA variants within this sample encode the same CDR3.

Donors were healthy HIV-negative adults with no recently reported acute infections or vaccinations. Every donor was a Caucasian adult living in Nashville, Tennessee, USA. Magnetic negative selection was used to enrich CD4+ T cells, after which naive cells were positively selected on CD45RA and the negative fraction became the memory subset. Blood was obtained by leukapheresis, after which PBMCs were separated by Ficoll-Histopaque density gradient centrifugation and cryopreserved in liquid nitrogen vapor phase. Purity and quantity of every magnetically sorted T cell population were checked by analytical flow cytometry. Each sorted fraction had its genomic DNA isolated and then quantified by UV absorbance on a Nanodrop 2000c.

This chain joins TRBV6-1 to TRBJ1-5, and possibly TRBD1, on 5 matching bases. Sequencing input: naive CD4+ T cells sorted from blood. This specimen's cell subset or site label, interpreted: CD45RA+ positively selected. The TCR originated in a man aged 25-40 years in good health. The CDR3 amino acid sequence is: CASSGRGNQPQHF. The sequence in DNA is TGTGCCAGCAGTGGCAGGGGCAATCAGCCCCAGCATTTT.